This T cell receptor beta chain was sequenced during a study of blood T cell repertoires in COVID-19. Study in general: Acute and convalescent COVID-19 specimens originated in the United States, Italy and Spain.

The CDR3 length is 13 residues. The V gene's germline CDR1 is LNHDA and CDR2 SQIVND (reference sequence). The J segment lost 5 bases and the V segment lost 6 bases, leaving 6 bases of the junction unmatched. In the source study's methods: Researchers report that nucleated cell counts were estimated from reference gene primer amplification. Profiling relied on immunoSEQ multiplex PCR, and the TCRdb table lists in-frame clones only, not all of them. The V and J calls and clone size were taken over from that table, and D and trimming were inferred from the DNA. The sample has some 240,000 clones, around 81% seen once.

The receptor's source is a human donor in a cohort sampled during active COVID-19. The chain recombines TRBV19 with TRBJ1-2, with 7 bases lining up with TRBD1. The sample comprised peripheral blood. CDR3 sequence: CASSRDRLYGYTF. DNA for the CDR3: TGTGCCAGTAGCCGGGACAGACTTTATGGCTACACCTTC.